This is a list of T cell receptor beta chains from one sample in a study of cytomegalovirus exposure and HLA in healthy donors. TCRdb's copy holds only in-frame clones and misses some; the assay was immunoSEQ multiplex PCR. The sample yields about 160,000 clones, approximately 88% seen once. Sequencing was carried out using PBMCs. These receptors were obtained from a boy aged 2 to 9 in good health and CMV-seronegative. The conserved cysteine and the conserved F or W are not part of the CDR3 here. The order of the fields is clone size, V gene, J gene, CDR3 length, CDR3 protein. Expanded clones get a size class; other rows say once, few or many, or leave the size out.

>few|TRBV5-6|TRBJ1-2|12
ASGRDREIRGYT
>.|TRBV5-1|TRBJ1-2|19
ASSLAPGHLAAEAHNYGYT
>.|TRBV28|TRBJ1-2|12
ASSSRQGGYGYT
>.|TRBV5-4|TRBJ2-5|15
ASSLNGWSGGEETQY
>.|TRBV6-1|TRBJ1-1|12
ASSGTGGNTEAF
>few|TRBV7-2|TRBJ2-5|12
ASSLAAGAETQY
>.|TRBV7-9|TRBJ2-1|12
ASSLDHRVNEQF
>once|TRBV10-2|TRBJ2-2|14
ASSETGLAGPGELF
>.|TRBV4-1|TRBJ2-1|10
ASSRDYNEQF
>.|TRBV7-6|TRBJ2-7|13
ASSPGGSGNYEQY
>.|TRBV5-6|TRBJ2-1|13
ASSPGTGGLNEQF
>few|TRBV30|TRBJ2-1|11
AWSTSSYNEQF
>.|TRBV19|TRBJ1-5|12
ARPTGTGSQPQH
>.|TRBV5-1|TRBJ2-5|13
ASSLAGGYQETQY
>.|TRBV2|TRBJ1-2|13
ASSVQGPVLGGYT
>once|TRBV5-6|TRBJ2-1|13
ASSTTGTPVGEQF
>.|TRBV19|TRBJ1-1|12
ASTKDRGNTEAF
>few|TRBV29-1|TRBJ2-3|12
SVEPEEDTDTQY
>.|TRBV5-6|TRBJ2-1|15
ASSHGTSGRAYNEQF
>once|TRBV2|TRBJ2-3|11
ASSDDSSDTQY
>.|TRBV6-1|TRBJ1-1|10
ASKQGNTEAF
>.|TRBV18|TRBJ2-5|12
ASSTQGPQETQY
>.|TRBV11-1|TRBJ2-1|14
ASSPGLAGGRNEQF
>.|TRBV29-1|TRBJ2-3|14
SVEWTSGTSTDTQY
>.|TRBV6-1|TRBJ1-6|11
ASSEAGASPLH
>.|TRBV4-3|TRBJ2-7|15
ASSQGLTRDSYYEQY
>.|TRBV19|TRBJ2-5|11
ASRSQGRETQY
>.|TRBV11-2|TRBJ2-1|14
ASSLRLAGVMNEQF
>.|TRBV7-6|TRBJ2-1|12
ASSPLGLANEQF
>.|TRBV7-6|TRBJ2-3|14
ASSPRLAGGEHTQY
>once|TRBV4-3|TRBJ2-1|11
ASSQQGDYEQF
>.|TRBV29-1|TRBJ2-7|18
SVVLLRVGTSGRLNYEQY
>.|TRBV7-2|TRBJ2-4|13
ASSFWTGAKNIQY